This T cell receptor beta chain was identified in a study of T cell repertoires in cytomegalovirus infection (dated by TCRdb to the late 2010s). Turning to the overall study: Recently identified HLA-C-restricted CMV epitopes, whose presentation resists viral immunomodulation, were targeted by peptide stimulations together with well-studied HLA-B-restricted epitopes. Donor HLA type was relevant to the analysis, as public TCR beta signatures indicated carriage of CMV infection together with the matching HLA type. Results and caveats for the whole study, not just this receptor: In both this cohort and an independent cohort of 350 to 400 donors, the cumulative frequency of public TCR beta family members distinguished carriers of CMV infection plus the relevant HLA type. In the ex vivo response, HLA-C-restricted CMV-specific TCR beta clonotypes were dominant, and in two of eight donors the single most frequent clonotype came from this HLA-C-restricted group.

The intended sense of this specimen's treatment or condition label: in vitro stimulation with specific CMV peptide epitopes to enrich CMV-specific T cells. The table lists this clonotype with a few counts. What antigen it recognizes has not been identified. Within one base of it there is no much larger clone, and no base qualities were kept. The CDR3 spans 16 residues, from the cysteine through the phenylalanine. Only the CDR3 portion is preserved as DNA: 48 bases, with reading frame beginning at the first base. The V and J ends are trimmed by 2 bases and 0 bases, leaving 13 bases between them. The germline V gene (reference sequence) specifies LNHDA as CDR1 and SQIVND as CDR2. Data came from an Illumina HiSeq 1500. The public reads were quality trimmed at Q25 with fastp and then assembled into clones with MiXCR by TCRdb, keeping productive beta chains. Rows merge per CDR3 protein into single entries with the most common DNA and genes. Within this sample are fewer than 1,000,000 distinct CDR3 sequences, with about a third of them counted one time only. 13% of the sample rests with the top ten.

This clonotype originated in a human donor in good health (CMV status not recorded). Some clones in this sample may be carry-over from other donors' samples. Here the chain combines TRBV19 and TRBJ1-1, with TRBD1 as a weak D call on 6 bases. This sample comprised cultured CD8+ T cells from PBMCs, obtained from culture after CMV antigen stimulation. In nucleotides, the sequence is TGTGCCAGTAGTATAAGTGGGGGCGCGGTGAACACTGAAGCTTTCTTT. Translation gives CASSISGGAVNTEAFF.